Listed below are T cell receptor beta chains from one sample, sequenced in a study of technical replicates of blood from a handful of donors. Assay used: immunoSEQ multiplex PCR; TCRdb lists only in-frame clones, some missing. The top ten clones hold approximately 7.2% of a sample with roughly 7,000 clones, roughly 95% of them seen once. Input material: PBMCs. These receptors were collected from a human donor in good health. CDR3s include the opening cysteine and the closing phenylalanine or tryptophan. Each record gives: CDR3 DNA, CDR3 protein, J gene, CDR3 length, clone size, V gene, D gene. The D gene is left open where the match is weak. Only some rows state a clone size, as once, few, many or a class for expanded clones.

CDR3 DNA: TGTGCCAGCAGTACTAGAGGGGAGACCCAGTACTTC
CDR3 protein: CASSTRGETQYF
J gene: TRBJ2-5
CDR3 length: 12
clone size: NA
V gene: TRBV2
D gene: NA

CDR3 DNA: TGCGCCAGCGCAGTGCCGGACAGGGCCACCTACGAGCAGTACTTC
CDR3 protein: CASAVPDRATYEQYF
J gene: TRBJ2-7
CDR3 length: 15
clone size: NA
V gene: TRBV5-1
D gene: TRBD1

CDR3 DNA: TGCAGCGTCGCCGCGGGACAGACCCTCACCGGGGAGCTGTTTTTT
CDR3 protein: CSVAAGQTLTGELFF
J gene: TRBJ2-2
CDR3 length: 15
clone size: NA
V gene: TRBV29-1
D gene: NA

CDR3 DNA: TGCGCCAGCAGCCAGACGTGGACAGGGGGCAATGAGCAGTTCTTC
CDR3 protein: CASSQTWTGGNEQFF
J gene: TRBJ2-1
CDR3 length: 15
clone size: NA
V gene: TRBV4-1
D gene: TRBD1

CDR3 DNA: TGTGCCAGCAGTGGAGGGACTAGCAATGAGCAGTTCTTC
CDR3 protein: CASSGGTSNEQFF
J gene: TRBJ2-1
CDR3 length: 13
clone size: NA
V gene: TRBV6-5
D gene: TRBD2

CDR3 DNA: TGCAGCGTTGAAGCAGTGCCGGGGGCCAACGTCCTGACTTTC
CDR3 protein: CSVEAVPGANVLTF
J gene: TRBJ2-6
CDR3 length: 14
clone size: NA
V gene: TRBV29-1
D gene: NA

CDR3 DNA: TGCGCCAGCAGTGCTACTAGCGGATACAATGAGCAGTTCTTC
CDR3 protein: CASSATSGYNEQFF
J gene: TRBJ2-1
CDR3 length: 14
clone size: NA
V gene: TRBV10-2
D gene: TRBD2

CDR3 DNA: TGTGCCAGCAGTTCGTCCGGGACTAGCGCCGGGGAGCTGTTTTTT
CDR3 protein: CASSSSGTSAGELFF
J gene: TRBJ2-2
CDR3 length: 15
clone size: NA
V gene: TRBV28
D gene: TRBD2

CDR3 DNA: TGTGCCAGCAGGACAGGGGGCCCACTTGGCTACACCTTC
CDR3 protein: CASRTGGPLGYTF
J gene: TRBJ1-2
CDR3 length: 13
clone size: NA
V gene: TRBV2
D gene: TRBD1

CDR3 DNA: TGTGCCAGCAGCTTAGCGGGGAACACTGAAGCTTTCTTT
CDR3 protein: CASSLAGNTEAFF
J gene: TRBJ1-1
CDR3 length: 13
clone size: NA
V gene: TRBV11-2
D gene: NA

CDR3 DNA: TGTGCCAGCAGTGAACTAGCGGGAGACACCGGGGAGCTGTTTTTT
CDR3 protein: CASSELAGDTGELFF
J gene: TRBJ2-2
CDR3 length: 15
clone size: NA
V gene: TRBV6-1
D gene: TRBD2

CDR3 DNA: TGTGCCAGCAGCCCGAGCGGGGCAGCCATCTCCTACAATGAGCAGTTCTTC
CDR3 protein: CASSPSGAAISYNEQFF
J gene: TRBJ2-1
CDR3 length: 17
clone size: NA
V gene: TRBV11-1
D gene: TRBD2

CDR3 DNA: TGTGCCAGCAGCTGGGACTACTACGAGCAGTACTTC
CDR3 protein: CASSWDYYEQYF
J gene: TRBJ2-7
CDR3 length: 12
clone size: NA
V gene: TRBV11-2
D gene: TRBD2

CDR3 DNA: TGTGCCATCAGTGAGACAGGGGGTTCCGCAGATACGCAGTATTTT
CDR3 protein: CAISETGGSADTQYF
J gene: TRBJ2-3
CDR3 length: 15
clone size: NA
V gene: TRBV10-3
D gene: TRBD1

CDR3 DNA: TGTGCCAGTAGCCGGGACAGGGTCAATGAGCAGTTCTTC
CDR3 protein: CASSRDRVNEQFF
J gene: TRBJ2-1
CDR3 length: 13
clone size: NA
V gene: TRBV19
D gene: TRBD1

CDR3 DNA: TGCGCCAGCAGCCAAGAGAGAGGATCTTCTGGAAACACCATATATTTT
CDR3 protein: CASSQERGSSGNTIYF
J gene: TRBJ1-3
CDR3 length: 16
clone size: NA
V gene: TRBV4-1
D gene: NA

CDR3 DNA: TGTGCCAGCAGTGAAAGAACTAGCGGGGCCTACAATGAGCAGTTCTTC
CDR3 protein: CASSERTSGAYNEQFF
J gene: TRBJ2-1
CDR3 length: 16
clone size: NA
V gene: TRBV6-1
D gene: TRBD2

CDR3 DNA: TGTGCCAGCAGTCGACTAGCGGGAGGGCCGGGCTCCGGGGAGCTGTTTTTT
CDR3 protein: CASSRLAGGPGSGELFF
J gene: TRBJ2-2
CDR3 length: 17
clone size: NA
V gene: TRBV2
D gene: TRBD2

CDR3 DNA: TGTGCCAGCAGTTTGGGGACAGCTCCTACCTACGAGCAGTACTTC
CDR3 protein: CASSLGTAPTYEQYF
J gene: TRBJ2-7
CDR3 length: 15
clone size: NA
V gene: TRBV27
D gene: TRBD1

CDR3 DNA: TGTGCCAGCAGTGCTTTCACCGGGGAGCTGTTTTTT
CDR3 protein: CASSAFTGELFF
J gene: TRBJ2-2
CDR3 length: 12
clone size: NA
V gene: TRBV6-4
D gene: NA

CDR3 DNA: TGTGCCTGGAGTGCCGGGACAACCGGAAACACCATATATTTT
CDR3 protein: CAWSAGTTGNTIYF
J gene: TRBJ1-3
CDR3 length: 14
clone size: NA
V gene: TRBV30
D gene: NA

CDR3 DNA: TGTGCCAGCAGCCTCGGGTATGGGGGGGGAGAGACCCAGTACTTC
CDR3 protein: CASSLGYGGGETQYF
J gene: TRBJ2-5
CDR3 length: 15
clone size: NA
V gene: TRBV7-9
D gene: TRBD2

CDR3 DNA: TGTGCCAGCAGTAAGCTAGCGGCCTCCTACAATGAGCAGTTCTTC
CDR3 protein: CASSKLAASYNEQFF
J gene: TRBJ2-1
CDR3 length: 15
clone size: NA
V gene: TRBV2
D gene: TRBD2

CDR3 DNA: TGTGCCAGCAGCTGGGGGTGGGGACAGGGGAATGACGAGCAGTACTTC
CDR3 protein: CASSWGWGQGNDEQYF
J gene: TRBJ2-7
CDR3 length: 16
clone size: NA
V gene: TRBV5-4
D gene: TRBD1

CDR3 DNA: TGTGCCACCAGCATTAGCGGGAGAGAGACCCAGTACTTC
CDR3 protein: CATSISGRETQYF
J gene: TRBJ2-5
CDR3 length: 13
clone size: NA
V gene: TRBV15
D gene: TRBD2

CDR3 DNA: TGTGCCAGCAGCTTGCCGAAACAGGGTATACATGGCTACACCTTC
CDR3 protein: CASSLPKQGIHGYTF
J gene: TRBJ1-2
CDR3 length: 15
clone size: once
V gene: TRBV5-6
D gene: NA

CDR3 DNA: TGTGCCAGCAGTGTAGCCCGGGGGGCCACCAATGAAAAACTGTTTTTT
CDR3 protein: CASSVARGATNEKLFF
J gene: TRBJ1-4
CDR3 length: 16
clone size: once
V gene: TRBV6-1
D gene: NA

CDR3 DNA: TGTGCCAGCAGCCTCTCCAGGGCAGAGCAGTACTTC
CDR3 protein: CASSLSRAEQYF
J gene: TRBJ2-7
CDR3 length: 12
clone size: NA
V gene: TRBV7-2
D gene: NA

CDR3 DNA: TGCGCCAGCAGCCTGGGACTAGCGGGATTTGATACGCAGTATTTT
CDR3 protein: CASSLGLAGFDTQYF
J gene: TRBJ2-3
CDR3 length: 15
clone size: NA
V gene: TRBV5-1
D gene: TRBD2

CDR3 DNA: TGTGCCATCGGGGGTAGCGGGGGATACACAGATACGCAGTATTTT
CDR3 protein: CAIGGSGGYTDTQYF
J gene: TRBJ2-3
CDR3 length: 15
clone size: NA
V gene: TRBV10-3
D gene: TRBD2

CDR3 DNA: TGTGCCAGCAGCACGTCCGGGGGGTTCGGCCTTAATGAAAAACTGTTTTTT
CDR3 protein: CASSTSGGFGLNEKLFF
J gene: TRBJ1-4
CDR3 length: 17
clone size: NA
V gene: TRBV7-9
D gene: NA

CDR3 DNA: TGTGCCAGCAGCCCAAGACAGGGGACCCAAGAGACCCAGTACTTC
CDR3 protein: CASSPRQGTQETQYF
J gene: TRBJ2-5
CDR3 length: 15
clone size: NA
V gene: TRBV9
D gene: TRBD1

CDR3 DNA: TGCAGCGATGGAGGGGGAGGGACTGAAGCTTTCTTT
CDR3 protein: CSDGGGGTEAFF
J gene: TRBJ1-1
CDR3 length: 12
clone size: NA
V gene: TRBV29-1
D gene: NA

CDR3 DNA: TGTGCCAGCAGAGGGACAGGAGGGCAGCCCCAGCATTTT
CDR3 protein: CASRGTGGQPQHF
J gene: TRBJ1-5
CDR3 length: 13
clone size: NA
V gene: TRBV28
D gene: TRBD1

CDR3 DNA: TGCGCCAGCAGATCCGGGACTAGCGGGAGTAATGAGCAGTTCTTC
CDR3 protein: CASRSGTSGSNEQFF
J gene: TRBJ2-1
CDR3 length: 15
clone size: NA
V gene: TRBV10-1
D gene: TRBD2

CDR3 DNA: TGTGCCAGCAGTTACTCTCTTCAGTCCAATCAGCCCCAGCATTTT
CDR3 protein: CASSYSLQSNQPQHF
J gene: TRBJ1-5
CDR3 length: 15
clone size: NA
V gene: TRBV6-5
D gene: NA